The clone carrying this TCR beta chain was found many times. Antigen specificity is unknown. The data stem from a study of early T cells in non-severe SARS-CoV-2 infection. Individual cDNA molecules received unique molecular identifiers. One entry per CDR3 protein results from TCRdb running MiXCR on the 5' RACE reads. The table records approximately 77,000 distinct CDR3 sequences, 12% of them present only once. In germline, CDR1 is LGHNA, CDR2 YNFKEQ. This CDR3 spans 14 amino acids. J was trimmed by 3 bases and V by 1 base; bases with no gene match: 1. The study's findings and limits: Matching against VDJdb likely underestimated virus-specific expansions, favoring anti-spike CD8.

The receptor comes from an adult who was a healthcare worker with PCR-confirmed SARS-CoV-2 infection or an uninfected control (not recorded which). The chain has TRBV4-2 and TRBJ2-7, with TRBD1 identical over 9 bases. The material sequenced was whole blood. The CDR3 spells CASSQAGQGYEQYF. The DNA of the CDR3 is TGTGCCAGCAGCCAAGCGGGACAGGGCTACGAGCAGTACTTC.